Listed below are T cell receptor beta chains from one sample, sequenced in a study of T cell repertoires in cytomegalovirus infection. TCRdb analysed the reads with MiXCR anew, one entry per CDR3 protein. The sample records 450,000 to 650,000 distinct CDR3 sequences, approximately 40% being singletons. For these receptors, no antigen is known. Sequencing used cultured PBMCs, obtained from culture after CMV antigen stimulation. These receptors came from a human donor in good health (CMV status not recorded). Some clones in this sample may be carry-over from other donors' samples. Both conserved end residues are part of each CDR3. The D gene is left open where the match is weak. For some rows the clone size is stated as once, few or many, or as a class when expanded; others skip it.

j_call | d_call | v_call | clone_size | cdr3_aa | cdr3_nt
TRBJ2-1 | TRBD2 | TRBV2 | NA | CASRRLAGGPWDEQFF | TGTGCCAGCAGGCGACTAGCGGGGGGGCCTTGGGATGAGCAGTTCTTC
TRBJ1-2 | NA | TRBV7-2 | few | CASSLHLEITGGYTF | TGTGCCAGCAGCTTACATCTGGAAATAACAGGGGGCTACACCTTC
TRBJ1-4 | NA | TRBV7-2 | few | CASSLTRGWNEKLFF | TGTGCCAGCAGCTTAACCCGGGGGTGGAATGAAAAACTGTTTTTT
TRBJ1-4 | NA | TRBV7-2 | many | CASSYGQLTNEKLFF | TGTGCCAGCAGTTACGGACAGCTCACTAATGAAAAACTGTTTTTT
TRBJ1-1 | TRBD1 | TRBV7-6 | NA | CASSPTGGETEAFF | TGTGCCAGCAGCCCGACAGGGGGGGAGACTGAAGCTTTCTTT
TRBJ1-1 | NA | TRBV20-1 | NA | CSARQQAIPYPEAFF | TGCAGTGCTAGGCAACAGGCTATACCCTACCCTGAAGCTTTCTTT
TRBJ1-1 | NA | TRBV6-5 | NA | CASSYSFPGQNTEAFF | TGTGCCAGCAGTTACTCGTTCCCGGGACAGAACACTGAAGCTTTCTTT
TRBJ1-1 | NA | TRBV28 | NA | CASRPPLGNTEAFF | TGTGCCAGCAGGCCGCCTTTAGGGAACACTGAAGCTTTCTTT
TRBJ2-7 | TRBD2 | TRBV5-4 | NA | CASSRERGGYEQYF | TGTGCCAGCAGCAGGGAGCGGGGGGGATACGAGCAGTACTTC
TRBJ1-2 | NA | TRBV12-3/TRBV12-4 | few | CASSFGSLYGYTF | TGTGCCAGCAGTTTCGGGTCCCTCTATGGCTACACCTTC
TRBJ1-1 | NA | TRBV4-1 | NA | CASSQVIRGWTEAFF | TGCGCCAGCAGCCAAGTTATAAGGGGGTGGACTGAAGCTTTCTTT
TRBJ2-1 | NA | TRBV7-6 | NA | CASSLGQSNEQFF | TGTGCCAGCAGCTTAGGGCAGAGCAATGAGCAGTTCTTC
TRBJ1-1 | NA | TRBV7-8 | many | CASSLDRDTEAFF | TGTGCCAGCAGCTTGGATCGGGACACTGAAGCTTTCTTT
TRBJ2-1 | NA | TRBV18 | NA | CASSLGLSGEQFF | TGTGCCAGCTCACTCGGACTGTCCGGGGAGCAGTTCTTC
TRBJ2-2 | NA | TRBV7-6 | NA | CASSGGIGELFF | TGTGCCAGCAGTGGAGGTATCGGGGAGCTGTTTTTT
TRBJ2-2 | NA | TRBV7-8 | NA | CASSSAYSDTGELFF | TGTGCCAGCAGCTCCGCGTACAGTGACACCGGGGAGCTGTTTTTT
TRBJ2-1 | NA | TRBV7-8 | few | CASSPGGEPGDEQFF | TGTGCCAGCAGCCCCGGGGGAGAACCGGGCGATGAGCAGTTCTTC
TRBJ1-4 | NA | TRBV4-1 | NA | CASSQDGREEKLFF | TGCGCCAGCAGCCAAGATGGAAGGGAAGAAAAACTGTTTTTT
TRBJ1-1 | NA | TRBV7-9 | few | CASSFSRLNTEAFF | TGTGCCAGCAGCTTCTCGAGACTGAACACTGAAGCTTTCTTT
TRBJ2-5 | TRBD1 | TRBV28 | few | CASSPPTGMGQETQYF | TGTGCCAGCAGCCCGCCGACAGGGATGGGGCAAGAGACCCAGTACTTC
TRBJ2-1 | NA | TRBV12-3/TRBV12-4 | NA | CASSTSRGRREQFF | TGTGCCAGCAGTACCTCACGGGGACGAAGGGAGCAGTTCTTC
TRBJ1-6 | TRBD1 | TRBV19 | NA | CASTYRGTGESPLHF | TGTGCCAGTACCTACCGGGGGACAGGGGAGTCACCCCTCCACTTT
TRBJ2-7 | TRBD1 | TRBV7-2 | NA | CASGTGFSGLGYEQYF | TGTGCCTCCGGGACAGGGTTTTCGGGGCTCGGGTACGAGCAGTACTTC
TRBJ1-1 | NA | TRBV7-9 | NA | CASSFREGAFF | TGTGCCAGCAGCTTCCGGGAAGGGGCTTTCTTT
TRBJ2-3 | NA | TRBV18 | few | CASSPPGPGTDTQYF | TGTGCCAGCTCACCACCGGGGCCGGGTACAGATACGCAGTATTTT
TRBJ2-1 | NA | TRBV15 | once | CATSRDWRDNEQFF | TGTGCCACCAGCAGAGATTGGAGAGACAATGAGCAGTTCTTC
TRBJ2-7 | NA | TRBV5-1 | NA | CASSLDDRSSYEQYF | TGCGCCAGCAGCTTGGACGACAGATCTAGCTACGAGCAGTACTTC
TRBJ1-5 | NA | TRBV28 | NA | CASYSRQTGPNQPQHF | TGTGCCAGCTATAGTCGACAGACAGGACCCAATCAGCCCCAGCATTTT
TRBJ2-2 | TRBD1 | TRBV10-3 | NA | CAIRTGGTGELFF | TGTGCCATCCGAACAGGGGGCACCGGGGAGCTGTTTTTT
TRBJ2-5 | NA | TRBV7-2 | few | CASSPRVAGLKETQYF | TGTGCCAGCAGCCCCCGGGTGGCAGGGTTAAAAGAGACCCAGTACTTC
TRBJ2-1 | NA | TRBV4-1 | once | CASSHLGGSSYNEQFF | TGTGCCAGCAGCCACCTCGGGGGAAGCTCCTACAATGAGCAGTTCTTC
TRBJ2-3 | TRBD2 | TRBV20-1 | NA | CSARSSGIPVGYF | TGCAGTGCTAGGTCTAGCGGGATCCCGGTAGGGTATTTT
TRBJ2-6 | NA | TRBV10-3 | once | CAISGTNWDSGANVLTF | TGTGCCATCAGTGGGACCAACTGGGACTCTGGGGCCAACGTCCTGACTTTC